This TCR beta chain was captured by sequencing in a study of monozygotic twins with inflammatory bowel disease (dated by TCRdb to about 2019). Broadly, across the study: The complete study included some 28 monozygotic twin pairs: 19 IBD-discordant Danish pairs and nine German pairs, of which four were IBD-concordant and five were IBD-discordant. Disease-associated traits were sought mainly through comparisons between IBD patients and their genetically identical healthy co-twins within discordant pairs. Each individual had, on average, about 151 000 unique TCRalpha sequences and 181 000 unique TCRbeta sequences available for analysis. Study-wide conclusions, independent of this receptor: Concordant and discordant twins showed no difference in repertoire similarity, possibly because of limited statistical power. No single strong signal or clonotype linked to IBD turned up in the results, so the idea that one exists was not supported. Compared with healthy twins, IBD patients shared fewer clonotypes with other individuals, and the difference was most pronounced in patients with signs of disease activity. A decrease in TCRbeta repertoire diversity, as measured by inverse Simpson index, was observed in IBD patients compared with their healthy co-twins. The analysis was unable to tell different T cell subtypes apart. Differing immunosuppressive treatments among patients may have added background noise and inter-individual variability to the repertoires.

The CDR3 sequence holds 16 residues, the cysteine and phenylalanine included. A DNA sequence was not provided. In regard to this clonotype: Its antigen target is currently unknown.

Libraries were prepared through 5' RACE. Preparation of each TCR library used around 3.5 ug of total RNA. For each sample, cDNA synthesis with SMARTScribe reverse transcriptase was split into eight separate reactions. During cDNA synthesis, unique molecular identifiers containing a 6-nucleotide sample barcode were introduced by template switching. Two nested PCRs of around 16 and 10 cycles amplified the TCRalpha and TCRbeta cDNA, and bead purification followed each PCR. Before amplification, the cDNA was treated with uracil DNA-glycosylase and purified using the QIAquick PCR purification kit. The second PCR was the step at which Illumina TruSeq-compatible adapters and sample-specific barcodes were added. Library quality and concentration were checked on TapeStation and Qubit, and libraries were pooled at 5 ng each. Sequencing of the pooled libraries was done on an Illumina HiSeq2500 single-index Rapid Run using custom sequencing primers and 2 x 100 bp reads. The source study handled its data this way. UMI-based consensus assembly with MiGEC version 1.2.6 was used to correct PCR and sequencing errors. MiXCR version 2.1.1 was used to carry out V(D)J alignment, clonotype assembly and CDR3 extraction. To normalise gene usage, clonotype sharing and MAIT/NKT TCR abundance, the analysis used the top 1000, 10 000 and 20 000 clonotypes per sample. Diversity was computed as the inverse Simpson index with the vegan R package after downsampling to 27 000 UMIs. Paired Mann-Whitney U tests were applied to discordant twin pairs, with Benjamini-Hochberg correction for multiple testing. TCRdb reprocessed the public reads and reports one entry per CDR3 protein sequence, without DNA. In this record, the V and J calls reflect TCRdb's handling and not the investigators' own analysis. The sample's records list more than 300,000 distinct CDR3 sequences. Of the sample, 2.6% is held by the ten largest clones.

From each donor, a roughly 2.7 ml peripheral blood sample was drawn into PAXgene tubes and stored at -80 degrees C. Without T cell sorting, total RNA was isolated from whole blood using the PAXgene blood miRNA kit on an automated QIAcube. Deep TCRalpha and TCRbeta repertoire profiling with unique molecular barcoding was performed on peripheral blood of monozygotic twin pairs concordant or discordant for inflammatory bowel disease. Smoking habits were recorded for all twin pairs, and each individual was classified as a current, former or never smoker. Sequenced material: blood. The receptor's source is a human donor with ulcerative colitis or Crohn's disease, or a healthy co-twin of an affected twin (not recorded which). The receptor chain draws on TRBV12-3 or TRBV12-4 and TRBJ2-7; no DNA is available, so the TRBD1 call from TCRdb remains unchecked. CDR3 region: CASSLRLQGPTNEQYF.